This TCR beta chain was identified during a study of Tregs in tolerant kidney transplant recipients. Assay: immunoSEQ multiplex PCR; the TCRdb copy retains only in-frame clones and omits some. The sample lists some 74,000 clones, about 91% occurring once. Germline V lookup: CDR1 SGHNT, CDR2 YYREEE (reference sequence). V gave up 2 bases and J gave up 1 base, with 9 bases separating them. The CDR3 has 14 residues. The TCR comes from a human donor who received a combined kidney and bone marrow transplant. V gene TRBV5-4 combines with J gene TRBJ2-5, with D possibly TRBD2 on 6 matching bases. The sample here was Tregs from blood, taken before the transplant. In nucleotides, the CDR3 is TGTGCCAGCAGCTTAGCGGGTGTCCAAGAGACCCAGTACTTC. It is translated as CASSLAGVQETQYF.